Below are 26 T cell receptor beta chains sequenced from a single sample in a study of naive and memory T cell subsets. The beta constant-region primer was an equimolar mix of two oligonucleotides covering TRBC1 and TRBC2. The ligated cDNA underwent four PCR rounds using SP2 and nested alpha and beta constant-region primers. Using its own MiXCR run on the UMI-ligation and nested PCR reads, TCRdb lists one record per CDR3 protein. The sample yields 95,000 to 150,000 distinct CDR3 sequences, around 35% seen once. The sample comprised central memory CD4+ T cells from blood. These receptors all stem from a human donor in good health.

CDR3 in amino acids: CASSSRRGSPSYEQYF. DNA for the CDR3: TGTGCCAGCAGCAGTCGGAGGGGGTCGCCCTCCTACGAGCAGTACTTC. The gene calls are TRBV7-8 and TRBJ2-7; TRBD1 or TRBD2 may be the D gene (6 bases each). Germline CDR1 reads SGHVS; CDR2 reads FQNEAQ. The CDR3 covers 16 residues. V lost 5 bases and J lost 0, with 17 bases in between.

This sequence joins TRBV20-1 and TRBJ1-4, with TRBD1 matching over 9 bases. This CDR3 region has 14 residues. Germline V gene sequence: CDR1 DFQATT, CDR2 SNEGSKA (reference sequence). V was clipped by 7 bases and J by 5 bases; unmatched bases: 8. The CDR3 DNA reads TGCAGTGTATGGACAGGGGAGGCCAATGAAAAACTGTTTTTT. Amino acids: CSVWTGEANEKLFF.

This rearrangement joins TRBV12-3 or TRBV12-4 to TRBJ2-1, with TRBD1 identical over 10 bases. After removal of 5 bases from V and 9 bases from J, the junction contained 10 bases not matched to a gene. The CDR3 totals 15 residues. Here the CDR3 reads CASSPRTGGISEQFF. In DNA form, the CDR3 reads TGTGCCAGCAGTCCCCGGACAGGGGGTATTTCTGAGCAGTTCTTC.

The DNA of the CDR3 is TGTGCCAGCAGCCAACCGGGACAGTCGAACACCGGGGAGCTGTTTTTT. Translation gives CASSQPGQSNTGELFF. The chain links TRBV27 to TRBJ2-2; TRBD1 matches 7 bases. Trimming at V came to 6 bases and at J to 0 bases, leaving 7 bases not matched to a gene. The germline V gene encodes CDR1 MNHEY and CDR2 SMNVEV (reference sequence). The CDR3 length is 16 residues.

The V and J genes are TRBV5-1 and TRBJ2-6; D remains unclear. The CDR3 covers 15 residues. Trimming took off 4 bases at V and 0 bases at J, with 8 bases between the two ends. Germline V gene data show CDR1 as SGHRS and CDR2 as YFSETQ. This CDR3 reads CASSPMASGANVLTF. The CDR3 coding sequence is TGCGCCAGCAGCCCAATGGCCTCTGGGGCCAACGTCCTGACTTTC.

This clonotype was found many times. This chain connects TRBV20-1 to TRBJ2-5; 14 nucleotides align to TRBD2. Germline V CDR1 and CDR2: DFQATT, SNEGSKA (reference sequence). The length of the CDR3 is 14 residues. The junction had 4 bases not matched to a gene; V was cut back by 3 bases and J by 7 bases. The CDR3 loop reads CSARGLAGVGTQYF. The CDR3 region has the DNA TGCAGTGCTAGGGGACTAGCGGGAGTCGGGACCCAGTACTTC.

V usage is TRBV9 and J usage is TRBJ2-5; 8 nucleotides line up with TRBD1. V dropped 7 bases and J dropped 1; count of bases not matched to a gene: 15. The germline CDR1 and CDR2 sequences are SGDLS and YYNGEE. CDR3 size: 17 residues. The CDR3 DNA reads TGTGCCAGCTCACCCCCCCAAGGACAGGGACGCCAAGAGACCCAGTACTTC. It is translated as CASSPPQGQGRQETQYF.

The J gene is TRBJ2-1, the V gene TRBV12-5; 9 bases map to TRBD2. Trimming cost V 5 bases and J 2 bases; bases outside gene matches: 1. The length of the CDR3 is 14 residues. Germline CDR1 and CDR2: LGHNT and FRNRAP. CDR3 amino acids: CASGPSGAYNEQFF. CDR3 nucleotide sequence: TGTGCTAGTGGTCCTAGCGGGGCCTACAATGAGCAGTTCTTC.

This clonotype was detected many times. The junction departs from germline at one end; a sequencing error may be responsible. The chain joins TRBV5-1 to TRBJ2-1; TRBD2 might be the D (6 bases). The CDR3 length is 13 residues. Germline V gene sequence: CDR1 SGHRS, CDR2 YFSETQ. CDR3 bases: TGCGCCAGCAGCGGTGACGCCGGGACTGAGTTACTCTTC. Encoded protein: CASSGDAGTELLF.

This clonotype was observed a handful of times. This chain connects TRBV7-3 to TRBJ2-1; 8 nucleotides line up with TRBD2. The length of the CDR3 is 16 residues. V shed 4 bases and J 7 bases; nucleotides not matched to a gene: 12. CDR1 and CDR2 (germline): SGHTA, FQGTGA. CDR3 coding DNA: TGTGCCAGCAGCTCGGGGGGGGCGGGAGGAAGGAATGAGCAGTTCTTC. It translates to CASSSGGAGGRNEQFF. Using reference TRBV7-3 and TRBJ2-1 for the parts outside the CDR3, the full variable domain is GAGVSQTPSNKVTEKGKYVELRCDPISGHTALYWYRQSLGQGPEFLIYFQGTGAADDSGLPNDRFFAVRPEGSVSTLKIQRTERGDSAVYLCASSSGGAGGRNEQFFGPGTRLTVL.

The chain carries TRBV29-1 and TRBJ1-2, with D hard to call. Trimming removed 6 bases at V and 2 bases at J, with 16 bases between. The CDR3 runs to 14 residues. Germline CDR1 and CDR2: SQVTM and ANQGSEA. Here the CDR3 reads CSVKGLTGNYGYTF. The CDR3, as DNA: TGCAGCGTGAAGGGTTTGACGGGGAACTATGGCTACACCTTC.

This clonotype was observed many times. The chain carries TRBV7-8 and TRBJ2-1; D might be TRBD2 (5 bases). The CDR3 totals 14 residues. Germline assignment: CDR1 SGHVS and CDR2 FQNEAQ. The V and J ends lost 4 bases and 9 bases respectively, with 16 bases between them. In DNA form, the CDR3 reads TGTGCCAGCAGCTACGGCGATCCACGGGGTGAGCAGTTCTTC. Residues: CASSYGDPRGEQFF. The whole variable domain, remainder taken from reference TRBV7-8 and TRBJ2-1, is GAGVSQSPRYKVAKRGQDVALRCDPISGHVSLFWYQQALGQGPEFLTYFQNEAQLDKSGLPSDRFFAERPEGSVSTLKIQRTQQEDSAVYLCASSYGDPRGEQFFGPGTRLTVL.

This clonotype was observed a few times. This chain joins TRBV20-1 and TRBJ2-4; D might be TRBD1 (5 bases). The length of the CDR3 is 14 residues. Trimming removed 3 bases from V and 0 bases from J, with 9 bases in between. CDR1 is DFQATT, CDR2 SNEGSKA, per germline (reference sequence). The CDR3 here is CSASQGLAKNIQYF. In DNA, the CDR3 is TGCAGTGCTAGTCAGGGATTAGCCAAAAACATTCAGTACTTC.

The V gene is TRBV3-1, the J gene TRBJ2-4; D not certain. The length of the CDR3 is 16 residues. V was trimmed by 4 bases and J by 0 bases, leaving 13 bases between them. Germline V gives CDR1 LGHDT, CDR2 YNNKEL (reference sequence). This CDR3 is CASSLRTLLAKNIQYF. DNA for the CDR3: TGTGCCAGCAGCCTTCGGACCTTACTAGCCAAAAACATTCAGTACTTC. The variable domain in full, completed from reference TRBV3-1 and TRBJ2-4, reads DTAVSQTPKYLVTQMGNDKSIKCEQNLGHDTMYWYKQDSKKFLKIMFSYNNKELIINETVPNRFSPKSPDKAHLNLHINSLELGDSAVYFCASSLRTLLAKNIQYFGAGTRLSVL.

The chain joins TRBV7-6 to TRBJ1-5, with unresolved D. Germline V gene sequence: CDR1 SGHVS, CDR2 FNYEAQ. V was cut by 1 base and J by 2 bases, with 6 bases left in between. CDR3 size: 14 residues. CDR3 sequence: CASSLGPGNQPQHF. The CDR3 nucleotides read TGTGCCAGCAGCTTAGGTCCAGGCAATCAGCCCCAGCATTTT.

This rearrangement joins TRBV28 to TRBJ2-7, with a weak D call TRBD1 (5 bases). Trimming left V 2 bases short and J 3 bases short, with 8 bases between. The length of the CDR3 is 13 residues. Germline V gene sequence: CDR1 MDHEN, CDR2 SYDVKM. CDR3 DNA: TGTGCCAGCAGTTTAAGGGGTCACTACGAGCAGTACTTC. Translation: CASSLRGHYEQYF.

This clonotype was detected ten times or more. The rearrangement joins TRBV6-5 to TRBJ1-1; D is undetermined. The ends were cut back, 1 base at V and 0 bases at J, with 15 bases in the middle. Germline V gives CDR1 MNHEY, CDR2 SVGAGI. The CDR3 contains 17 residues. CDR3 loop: CASSYLGGGFMNTEAFF. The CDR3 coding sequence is TGTGCCAGCAGTTACTTGGGTGGAGGGTTCATGAACACTGAAGCTTTCTTT.

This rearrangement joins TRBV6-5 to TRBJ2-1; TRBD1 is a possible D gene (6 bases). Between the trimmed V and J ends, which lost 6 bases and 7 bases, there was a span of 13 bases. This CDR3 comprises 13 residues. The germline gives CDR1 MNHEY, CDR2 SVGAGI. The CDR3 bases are TGTGCCAGCAGAGAACAGGGTTGGAATGAGCAGTTCTTC. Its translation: CASREQGWNEQFF.

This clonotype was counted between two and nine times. The CDR3 is CASSIPGLYNEQFF. The CDR3 nucleotides are TGCGCCAGCAGCATACCGGGACTTTATAATGAGCAGTTCTTC. This chain links TRBV5-1 with TRBJ2-1; a weak D match, TRBD2 (6 bases). Trimming shortened V by 4 bases and J by 7 bases, and 15 bases separated the two germline ends. CDR1 is SGHRS and CDR2 is YFSETQ in the germline V gene. The CDR3 loop spans 14 amino acids.

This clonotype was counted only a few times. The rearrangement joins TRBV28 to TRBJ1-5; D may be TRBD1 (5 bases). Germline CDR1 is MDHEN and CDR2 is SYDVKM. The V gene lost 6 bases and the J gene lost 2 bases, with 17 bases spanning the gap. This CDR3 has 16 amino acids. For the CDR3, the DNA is TGTGCCAGCAGGTCACAGGTCTCGGGAGGCAATCAGCCCCAGCATTTT. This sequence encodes CASRSQVSGGNQPQHF.

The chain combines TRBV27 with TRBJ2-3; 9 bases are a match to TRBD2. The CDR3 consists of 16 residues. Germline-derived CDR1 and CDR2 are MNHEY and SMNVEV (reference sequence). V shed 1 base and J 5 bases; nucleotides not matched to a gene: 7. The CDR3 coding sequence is TGTGCCAGCAGTTTATTCGTCGGCGGGAGGGTAGATACGCAGTATTTT. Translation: CASSLFVGGRVDTQYF.

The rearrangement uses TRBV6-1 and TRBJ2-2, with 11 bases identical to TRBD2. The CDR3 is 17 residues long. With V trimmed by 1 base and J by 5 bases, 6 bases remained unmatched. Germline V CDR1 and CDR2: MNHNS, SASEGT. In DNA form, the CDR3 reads TGTGCCAGCAGTGAAGTTAGGCCTAGCGGGAGGACCGGGGAGCTGTTTTTT. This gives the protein CASSEVRPSGRTGELFF.

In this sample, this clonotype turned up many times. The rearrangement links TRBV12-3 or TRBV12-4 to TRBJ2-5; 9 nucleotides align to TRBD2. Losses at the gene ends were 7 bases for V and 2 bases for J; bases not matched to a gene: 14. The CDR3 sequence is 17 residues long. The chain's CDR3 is CASTPGSGRIGQETQYF. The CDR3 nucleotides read TGTGCCAGCACCCCAGGCAGCGGGAGGATCGGGCAAGAGACCCAGTACTTC.

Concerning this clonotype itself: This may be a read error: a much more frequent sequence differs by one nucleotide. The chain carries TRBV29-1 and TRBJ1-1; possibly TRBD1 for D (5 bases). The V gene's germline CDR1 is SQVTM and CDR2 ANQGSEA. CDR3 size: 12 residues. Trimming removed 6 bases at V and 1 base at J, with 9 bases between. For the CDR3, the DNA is TGCAGCGTCTTGACAGCGAACACTGAAGCTTTCTTT. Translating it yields CSVLTANTEAFF.

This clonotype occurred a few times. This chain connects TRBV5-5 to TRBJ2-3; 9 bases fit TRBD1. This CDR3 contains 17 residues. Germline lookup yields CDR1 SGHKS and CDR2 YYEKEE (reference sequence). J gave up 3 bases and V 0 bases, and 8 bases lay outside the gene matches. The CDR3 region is CASSLASGQGRTDTQYF. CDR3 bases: TGTGCCAGCAGCTTGGCCTCGGGACAGGGTAGGACAGATACGCAGTATTTT.

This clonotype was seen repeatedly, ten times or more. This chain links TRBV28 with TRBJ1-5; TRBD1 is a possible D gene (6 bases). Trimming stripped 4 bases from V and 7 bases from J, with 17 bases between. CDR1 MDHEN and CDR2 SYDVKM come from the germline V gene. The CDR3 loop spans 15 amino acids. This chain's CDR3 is CASSYRRQVGQPQHF. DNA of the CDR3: TGTGCCAGCAGTTACAGAAGACAGGTCGGACAGCCCCAGCATTTT.